This T cell receptor beta chain was retrieved from a study of T cells of healthy individuals. In TCRdb, the 5' RACE reads were re-called with MiXCR into one record per CDR3 protein. The data contain approximately 58,000 distinct CDR3 sequences, roughly 14% of them seen just once; the ten biggest clones take up about 16%. The sequence came from a human donor in good health.

CDR3 coding DNA: TGTGCCAGCAGTTACGACGGCAGGAGGAGAAGGAACACTGAAGCTTTCTTT. Translating gives CASSYDGRRRRNTEAFF. This rearrangement joins TRBV6-5 to TRBJ1-1; D is uncertain. This CDR3 is 17 amino acids long. Germline CDR1 is MNHEY and CDR2 is SVGAGI. V shed 2 bases and J shed 1 base, with 17 bases lying between them.